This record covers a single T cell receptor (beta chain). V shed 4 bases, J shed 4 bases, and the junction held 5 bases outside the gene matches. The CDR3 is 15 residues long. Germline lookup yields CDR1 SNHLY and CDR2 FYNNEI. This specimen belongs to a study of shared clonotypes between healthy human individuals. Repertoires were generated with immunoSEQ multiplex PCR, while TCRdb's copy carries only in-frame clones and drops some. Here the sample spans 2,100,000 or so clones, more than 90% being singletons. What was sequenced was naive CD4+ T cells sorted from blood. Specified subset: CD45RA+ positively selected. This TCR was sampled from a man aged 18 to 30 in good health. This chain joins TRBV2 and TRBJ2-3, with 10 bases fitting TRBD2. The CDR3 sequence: CASSGSSGSSDTQYF. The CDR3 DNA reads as TGTGCCAGCAGTGGCTCTAGCGGGAGCTCAGATACGCAGTATTTT.